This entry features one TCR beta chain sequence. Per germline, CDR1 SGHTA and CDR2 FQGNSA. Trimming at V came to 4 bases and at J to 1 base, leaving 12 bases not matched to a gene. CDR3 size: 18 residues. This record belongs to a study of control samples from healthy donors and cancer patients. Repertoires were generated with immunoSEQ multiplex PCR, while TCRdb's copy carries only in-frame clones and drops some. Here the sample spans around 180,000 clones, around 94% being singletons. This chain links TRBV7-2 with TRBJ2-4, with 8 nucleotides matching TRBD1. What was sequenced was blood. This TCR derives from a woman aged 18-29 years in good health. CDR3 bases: TGTGCCAGCAGCTCAATAGGACAGGGTATATCGGCCAAAAACATTCAGTACTTC. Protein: CASSSIGQGISAKNIQYF.